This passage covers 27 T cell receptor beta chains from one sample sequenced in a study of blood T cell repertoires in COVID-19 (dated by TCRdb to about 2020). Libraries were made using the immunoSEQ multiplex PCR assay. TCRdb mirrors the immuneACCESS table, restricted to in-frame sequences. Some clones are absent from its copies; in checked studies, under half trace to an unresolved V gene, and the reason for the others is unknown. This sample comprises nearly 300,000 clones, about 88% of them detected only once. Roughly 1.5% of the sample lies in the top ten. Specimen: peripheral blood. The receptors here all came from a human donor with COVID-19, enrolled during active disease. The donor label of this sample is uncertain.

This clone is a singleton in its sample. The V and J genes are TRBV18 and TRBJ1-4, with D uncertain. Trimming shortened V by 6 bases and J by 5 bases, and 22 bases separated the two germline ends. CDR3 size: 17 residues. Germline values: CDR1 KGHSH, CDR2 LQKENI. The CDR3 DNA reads TGTGCCAGCTCCCTCCAACCCATAAGTACATCGAATGAAAAACTGTTTTTT. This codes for CASSLQPISTSNEKLFF.

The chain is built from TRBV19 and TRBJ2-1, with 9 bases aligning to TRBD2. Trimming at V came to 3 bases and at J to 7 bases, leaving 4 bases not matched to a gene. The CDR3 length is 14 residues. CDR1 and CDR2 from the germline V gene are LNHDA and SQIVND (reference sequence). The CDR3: CASSIPGLANEQFF. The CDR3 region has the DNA TGTGCCAGTAGTATTCCGGGACTAGCAAATGAGCAGTTCTTC.

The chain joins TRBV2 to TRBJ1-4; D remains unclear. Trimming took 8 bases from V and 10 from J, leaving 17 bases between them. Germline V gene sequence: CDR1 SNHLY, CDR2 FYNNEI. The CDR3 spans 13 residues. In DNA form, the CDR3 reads TGTGCCAGCGCGGACGGACTCGACGCAAAACTGTTTTTT. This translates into CASADGLDAKLFF.

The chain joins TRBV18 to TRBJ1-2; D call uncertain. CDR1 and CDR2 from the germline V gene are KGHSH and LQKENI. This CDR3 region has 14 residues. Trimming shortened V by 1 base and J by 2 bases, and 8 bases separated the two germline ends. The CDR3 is CASSPQHLNYGYTF. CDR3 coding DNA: TGTGCCAGCTCACCACAGCACCTGAACTATGGCTACACCTTC.

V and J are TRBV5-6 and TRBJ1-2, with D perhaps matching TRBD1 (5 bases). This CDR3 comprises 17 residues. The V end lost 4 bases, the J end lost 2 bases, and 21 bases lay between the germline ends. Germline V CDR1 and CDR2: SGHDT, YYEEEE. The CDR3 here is CASSAWGRALSNYGYTF. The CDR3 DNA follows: TGTGCCAGCAGCGCTTGGGGCAGGGCCCTCTCCAACTATGGCTACACCTTC.

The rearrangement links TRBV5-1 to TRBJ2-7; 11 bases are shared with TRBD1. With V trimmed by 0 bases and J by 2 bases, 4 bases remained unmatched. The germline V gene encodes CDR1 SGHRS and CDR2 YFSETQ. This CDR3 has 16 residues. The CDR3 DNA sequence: TGCGCCAGCAGCTTGGGTAGGGGACAGGGGGCCTACGAGCAGTACTTC. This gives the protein CASSLGRGQGAYEQYF. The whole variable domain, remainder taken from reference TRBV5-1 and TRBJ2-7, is KAGVTQTPRYLIKTRGQQVTLSCSPISGHRSVSWYQQTPGQGLQFLFEYFSETQRNKGNFPGRFSGRQFSNSRSEMNVSTLELGDSALYLCASSLGRGQGAYEQYFGPGTRLTVT.

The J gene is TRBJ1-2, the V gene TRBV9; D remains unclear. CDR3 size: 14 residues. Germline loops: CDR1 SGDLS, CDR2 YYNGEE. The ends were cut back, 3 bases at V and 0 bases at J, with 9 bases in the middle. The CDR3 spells CASSAEGTNYGYTF. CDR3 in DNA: TGTGCCAGCAGCGCAGAGGGCACTAACTATGGCTACACCTTC.

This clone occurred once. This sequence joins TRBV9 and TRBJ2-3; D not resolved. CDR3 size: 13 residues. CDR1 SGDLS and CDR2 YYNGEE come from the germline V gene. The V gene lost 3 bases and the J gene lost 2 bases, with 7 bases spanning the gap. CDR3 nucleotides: TGTGCCAGCAGCGGGCTTATCACAGATACGCAGTATTTT. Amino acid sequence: CASSGLITDTQYF. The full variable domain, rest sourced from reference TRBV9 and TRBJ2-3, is DSGVTQTPKHLITATGQRVTLRCSPRSGDLSVYWYQQSLDQGLQFLIQYYNGEERAKGNILERFSAQQFPDLHSELNLSSLELGDSALYFCASSGLITDTQYFGPGTRLTVL.

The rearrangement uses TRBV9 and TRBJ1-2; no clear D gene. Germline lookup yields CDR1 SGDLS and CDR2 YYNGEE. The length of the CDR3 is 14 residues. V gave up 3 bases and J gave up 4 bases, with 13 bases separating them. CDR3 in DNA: TGTGCCAGCAGCGCGATGACAAATGGCTATGGCTACACCTTC. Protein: CASSAMTNGYGYTF.

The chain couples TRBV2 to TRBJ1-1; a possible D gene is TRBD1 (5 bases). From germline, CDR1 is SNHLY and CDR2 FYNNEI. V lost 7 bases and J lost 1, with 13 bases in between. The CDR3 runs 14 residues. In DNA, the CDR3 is TGTGCCAGCACCCCGACAGTGAAGAACACTGAAGCTTTCTTT. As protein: CASTPTVKNTEAFF. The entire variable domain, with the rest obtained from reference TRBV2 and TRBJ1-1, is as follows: EPEVTQTPSHQVTQMGQEVILRCVPISNHLYFYWYRQILGQKVEFLVSFYNNEISEKSEIFDDQFSVERPDGSNFTLKIRSTKLEDSAMYFCASTPTVKNTEAFFGQGTRLTVV.

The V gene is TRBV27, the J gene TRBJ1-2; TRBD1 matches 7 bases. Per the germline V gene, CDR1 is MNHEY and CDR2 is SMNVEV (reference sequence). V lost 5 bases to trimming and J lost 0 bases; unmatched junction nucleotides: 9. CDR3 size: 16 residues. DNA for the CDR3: TGTGCCAGCAGTCCAACCGGGGGACAGCCTAACTATGGCTACACCTTC. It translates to CASSPTGGQPNYGYTF.

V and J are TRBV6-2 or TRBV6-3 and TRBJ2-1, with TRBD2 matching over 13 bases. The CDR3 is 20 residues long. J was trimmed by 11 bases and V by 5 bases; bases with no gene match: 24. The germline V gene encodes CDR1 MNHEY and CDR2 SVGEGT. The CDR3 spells CASSPPLRTSGSQRRGKQFF. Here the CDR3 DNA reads TGTGCCAGCAGTCCCCCCCTCCGGACTAGCGGGAGCCAACGGAGGGGTAAGCAGTTCTTC.

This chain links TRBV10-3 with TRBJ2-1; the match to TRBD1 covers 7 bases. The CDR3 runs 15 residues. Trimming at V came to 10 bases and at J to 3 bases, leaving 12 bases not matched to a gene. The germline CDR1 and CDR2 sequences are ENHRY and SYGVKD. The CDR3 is CATNDRDSDYNEQFF. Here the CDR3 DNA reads TGTGCCACCAACGACCGGGACAGTGACTACAATGAGCAGTTCTTC.

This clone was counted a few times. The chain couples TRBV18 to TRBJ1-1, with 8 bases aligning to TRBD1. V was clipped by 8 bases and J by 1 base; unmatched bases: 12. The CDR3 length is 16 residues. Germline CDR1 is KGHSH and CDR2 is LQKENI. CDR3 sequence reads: CASPRAFTGGNTEAFF. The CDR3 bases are TGTGCCAGCCCCCGGGCTTTCACAGGGGGGAACACTGAAGCTTTCTTT. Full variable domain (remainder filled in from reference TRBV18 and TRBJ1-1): NAGVMQNPRHLVRRRGQEARLRCSPMKGHSHVYWYRQLPEEGLKFMVYLQKENIIDESGMPKERFSAEFPKEGPSILRIQQVVRGDSAAYFCASPRAFTGGNTEAFFGQGTRLTVV.

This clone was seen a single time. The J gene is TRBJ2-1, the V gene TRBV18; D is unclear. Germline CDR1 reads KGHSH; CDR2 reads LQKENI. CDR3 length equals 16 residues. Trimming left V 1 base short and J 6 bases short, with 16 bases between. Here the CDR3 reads CASSPLTVLKVNEQFF. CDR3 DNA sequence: TGTGCCAGCTCACCACTCACGGTGTTAAAAGTCAATGAGCAGTTCTTC. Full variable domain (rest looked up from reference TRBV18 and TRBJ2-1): NAGVMQNPRHLVRRRGQEARLRCSPMKGHSHVYWYRQLPEEGLKFMVYLQKENIIDESGMPKERFSAEFPKEGPSILRIQQVVRGDSAAYFCASSPLTVLKVNEQFFGPGTRLTVL.

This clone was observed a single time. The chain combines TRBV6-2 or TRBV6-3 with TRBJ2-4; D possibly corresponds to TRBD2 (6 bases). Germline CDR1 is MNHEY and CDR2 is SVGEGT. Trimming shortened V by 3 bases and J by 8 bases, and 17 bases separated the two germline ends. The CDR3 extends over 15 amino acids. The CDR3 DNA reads TGTGCCAGCAGTTATCGTAGCGGCGAAAGGGACATTCAGTACTTC. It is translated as CASSYRSGERDIQYF.

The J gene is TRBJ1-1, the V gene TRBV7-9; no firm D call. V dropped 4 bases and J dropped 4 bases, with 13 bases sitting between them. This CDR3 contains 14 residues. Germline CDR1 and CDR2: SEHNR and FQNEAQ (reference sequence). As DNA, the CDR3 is TGTGCCAGCAGCTGGGAGGGTAAGGGCACTGAAGCTTTCTTT. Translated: CASSWEGKGTEAFF.

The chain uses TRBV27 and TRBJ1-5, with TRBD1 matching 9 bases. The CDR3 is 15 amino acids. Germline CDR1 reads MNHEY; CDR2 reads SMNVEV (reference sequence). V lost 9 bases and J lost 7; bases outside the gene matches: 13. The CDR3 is CASASTGQGFQPQHF. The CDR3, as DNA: TGTGCCAGTGCATCTACGGGACAGGGTTTCCAGCCCCAGCATTTT.

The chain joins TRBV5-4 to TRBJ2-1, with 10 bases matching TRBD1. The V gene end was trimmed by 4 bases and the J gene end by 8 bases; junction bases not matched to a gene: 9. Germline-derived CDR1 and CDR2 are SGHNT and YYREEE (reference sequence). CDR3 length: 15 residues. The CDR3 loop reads CASSPRTGGNDEQFF. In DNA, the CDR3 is TGTGCCAGCAGCCCTAGGACAGGGGGGAACGATGAGCAGTTCTTC.

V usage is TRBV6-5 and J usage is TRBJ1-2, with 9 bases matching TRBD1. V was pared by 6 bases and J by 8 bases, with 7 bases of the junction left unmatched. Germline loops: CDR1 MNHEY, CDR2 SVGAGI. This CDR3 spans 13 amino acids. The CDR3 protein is CASSRGQGEGYTF. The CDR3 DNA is TGTGCCAGCAGCCGGGGACAGGGTGAGGGCTACACCTTC.

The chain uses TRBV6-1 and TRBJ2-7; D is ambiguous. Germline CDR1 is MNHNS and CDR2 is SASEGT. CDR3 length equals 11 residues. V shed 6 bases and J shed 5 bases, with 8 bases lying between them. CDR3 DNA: TGTGCCAGCAGCCTCATAGACGAGCAGTACTTC. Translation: CASSLIDEQYF.

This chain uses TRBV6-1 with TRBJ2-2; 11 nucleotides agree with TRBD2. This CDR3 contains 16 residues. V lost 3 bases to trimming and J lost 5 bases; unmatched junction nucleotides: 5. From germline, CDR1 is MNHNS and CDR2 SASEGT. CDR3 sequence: CASSDTSGRGTGELFF. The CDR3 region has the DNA TGTGCCAGCAGTGATACTAGCGGGAGAGGTACCGGGGAGCTGTTTTTT.

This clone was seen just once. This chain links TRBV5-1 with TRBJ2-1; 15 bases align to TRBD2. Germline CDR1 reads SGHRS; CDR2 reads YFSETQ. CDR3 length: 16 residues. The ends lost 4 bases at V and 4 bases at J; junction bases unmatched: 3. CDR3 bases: TGCGCCAGCAGCAGCGGGACTAGCGGGAGGTACAATGAGCAGTTCTTC. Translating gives CASSSGTSGRYNEQFF.

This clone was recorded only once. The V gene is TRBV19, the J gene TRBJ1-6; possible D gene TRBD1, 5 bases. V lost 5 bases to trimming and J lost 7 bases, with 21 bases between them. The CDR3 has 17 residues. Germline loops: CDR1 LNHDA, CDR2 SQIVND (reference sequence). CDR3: CASSSRARAGGNSPLHF. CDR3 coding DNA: TGTGCCAGTAGTTCGCGGGCTCGGGCCGGGGGAAATTCACCCCTCCACTTT. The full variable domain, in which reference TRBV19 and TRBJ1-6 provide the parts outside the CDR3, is DGGITQSPKYLFRKEGQNVTLSCEQNLNHDAMYWYRQDPGQGLRLIYYSQIVNDFQKGDIAEGYSVSREKKESFPLTVTSAQKNPTAFYLCASSSRARAGGNSPLHFGNGTRLTVT.

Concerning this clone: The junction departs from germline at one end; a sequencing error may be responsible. CDR3 sequence (DNA): TGTGCCAGCATCCTACTAGCGGCGAACGCCGGGGAGCTGTTTTTT. It specifies CASILLAANAGELFF. V is TRBV7-9 and J is TRBJ2-2; 8 bases match TRBD2. CDR3 length equals 15 residues. The germline V gene encodes CDR1 SEHNR and CDR2 FQNEAQ (reference sequence).

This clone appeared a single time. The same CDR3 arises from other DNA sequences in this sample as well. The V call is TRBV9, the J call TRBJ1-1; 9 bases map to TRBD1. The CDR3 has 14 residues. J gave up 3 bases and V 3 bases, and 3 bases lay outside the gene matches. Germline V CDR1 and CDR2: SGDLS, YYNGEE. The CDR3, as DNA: TGTGCCAGCAGCGCGAGGGACAGGGACACTGAAGCTTTCTTT. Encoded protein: CASSARDRDTEAFF.

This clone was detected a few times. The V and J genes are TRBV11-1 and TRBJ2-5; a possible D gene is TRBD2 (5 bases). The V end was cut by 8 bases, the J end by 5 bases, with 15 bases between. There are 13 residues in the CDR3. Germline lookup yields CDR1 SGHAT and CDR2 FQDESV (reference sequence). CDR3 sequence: CASSKTGEETQYF. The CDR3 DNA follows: TGTGCCAGCTCGAAGACCGGGGAGGAGACCCAGTACTTC.